The 23 T cell receptor beta chains reported below all come from one sample, sequenced in a study of blood T cell repertoires in COVID-19. Profiling relied on immunoSEQ multiplex PCR, and the TCRdb table lists in-frame clones only, not all of them. The data contain about 180,000 clones, 70% to 90% of them singletons. Sequenced input: peripheral blood. The receptor set was obtained from a woman aged 30 to 39 with active or convalescent COVID-19.

V gene TRBV5-5 combines with J gene TRBJ1-1; TRBD1 might be the D (6 bases). Trimming took off 4 bases at V and 1 base at J, with 17 bases between the two ends. The germline gives CDR1 SGHKS, CDR2 YYEKEE (reference sequence). This CDR3 contains 16 residues. The chain's CDR3 is CASSPSTGTQNTEAFF. CDR3 bases: TGTGCCAGCAGCCCTAGTACCGGGACACAGAACACTGAAGCTTTCTTT.

V gene TRBV19 combines with J gene TRBJ1-1, with TRBD1 matching 8 bases. J lost 1 base, V lost 4 bases, and 2 bases had no gene match. Germline values: CDR1 LNHDA, CDR2 SQIVND (reference sequence). The CDR3 has 14 amino acids. This chain's CDR3 is CASSTGGGNTEAFF. Here the CDR3 DNA reads TGTGCCAGTAGTACAGGGGGCGGGAACACTGAAGCTTTCTTT.

This clone was counted between two and nine times. This rearrangement joins TRBV19 to TRBJ1-5, with unresolved D. The CDR3 covers 14 residues. Germline CDR1 LNHDA, CDR2 SQIVND (reference sequence). V shed 7 bases and J shed 5 bases, with 15 bases lying between them. CDR3 in amino acids: CASNSERGHQPQHF. For the CDR3, the DNA is TGTGCCAGTAACTCCGAGCGCGGGCATCAGCCCCAGCATTTT.

This clone was picked up a small number of times. This chain joins TRBV5-1 and TRBJ2-7, with 8 positions matching TRBD1. The trim removed 3 bases at V and 1 base at J, leaving 3 bases unmatched. Germline V lookup: CDR1 SGHRS, CDR2 YFSETQ. There are 14 residues in the CDR3. CDR3 amino acids: CASSYRQGSYEQYF. The CDR3 nucleotides are TGCGCCAGCAGCTACCGACAGGGGTCCTACGAGCAGTACTTC.

The V and J genes are TRBV25-1 and TRBJ1-5; no clear D. Germline assignment: CDR1 MGHDK and CDR2 SYGVNS. The CDR3 spans 14 residues. Trimming stripped 1 base from V and 1 base from J, with 5 bases between. This CDR3 reads CASSELGSNQPQHF. The CDR3 nucleotides are TGTGCCAGCAGTGAATTGGGCAGCAATCAGCCCCAGCATTTT.

V usage is TRBV5-4 and J usage is TRBJ1-4, with a tentative D call TRBD1 (5 bases). The CDR3 length is 15 residues. Between the trimmed V and J ends, which lost 4 bases and 0 bases, there was a span of 10 bases. From germline, CDR1 is SGHNT and CDR2 YYREEE (reference sequence). CDR3 region: CASSPGGSTNEKLFF. In DNA form, the CDR3 reads TGTGCCAGCAGCCCGGGGGGATCAACTAATGAAAAACTGTTTTTT.

The chain recombines TRBV1 with TRBJ2-7; TRBD2 reflects the table's D call only, with no check against the DNA. TRBV1 is a documented pseudogene. This CDR3 spans 21 amino acids. CDR3 DNA sequence: TGCACCAGCAGCCAAGATGACCGCGACCAACCGGGACTAGAACGGATCTACGAGCAGTACTTC. Its translation is CTSSQDDRDQPGLERIYEQYF.

The chain uses TRBV10-1 and TRBJ1-6; 7 nucleotides agree with TRBD1. Germline-derived CDR1 and CDR2 are WNHNN and SYGVQD (reference sequence). The CDR3 runs 14 residues. Trimming cost V 5 bases and J 6 bases; bases outside gene matches: 4. CDR3 in DNA: TGCGCCAGCAGTCCCGACAGGGCTAATTCACCCCTCCACTTT. Its translation is CASSPDRANSPLHF.

The chain couples TRBV5-1 to TRBJ1-1, with D perhaps matching TRBD1 (6 bases). This CDR3 contains 15 residues. V shed 3 bases and J shed 3 bases, with 15 bases lying between them. CDR1 and CDR2 (germline): SGHRS, YFSETQ. This CDR3 is CASSSTNTGHTEAFF. CDR3 bases: TGCGCCAGCAGCTCGACGAACACAGGGCACACTGAAGCTTTCTTT.

This CDR3 is CASSLRTGSNYGYTF. The CDR3 DNA sequence: TGTGCCAGCAGCTTAAGGACAGGTTCAAACTATGGCTACACCTTC. This chain links TRBV11-3 with TRBJ1-2; 7 bases match TRBD1. Trimming took 2 bases from V and 2 from J; bases not matched to a gene: 5. The CDR3 is 15 amino acids. In germline, CDR1 is SGHNT, CDR2 YENEEA.

The rearrangement joins TRBV28 to TRBJ1-2; 9 nucleotides match TRBD1. Germline assignment: CDR1 MDHEN and CDR2 SYDVKM. This CDR3 contains 16 residues. V lost 6 bases to trimming and J lost 7 bases; unmatched junction nucleotides: 15. In DNA, the CDR3 is TGTGCCAGCAGGCGCTCACAGGGGGCGCCTCTCTCTGGCTACACCTTC. It translates to CASRRSQGAPLSGYTF.

On this clone itself: Relative to the germline gene, one junction end is altered; a read error may explain this. The rearrangement uses TRBV2 and TRBJ1-1, with D possibly being TRBD1 (6 bases). There are 16 residues in the CDR3. Germline CDR1 SNHLY, CDR2 FYNNEI. The CDR3 spells CASSRETGVVNTETFF. In DNA, the CDR3 is TGTGCCAGCAGTAGGGAGACAGGTGTAGTGAACACTGAAACTTTCTTT.

The chain couples TRBV6-5 to TRBJ2-1; 8 bases align to TRBD2. The CDR3 runs 15 residues. After removal of 0 bases from V and 7 bases from J, the junction contained 5 bases not matched to a gene. Germline values: CDR1 MNHEY, CDR2 SVGAGI. This chain's CDR3 is CASSYSSGSLNEQFF. For the CDR3, the DNA is TGTGCCAGCAGTTACTCAAGCGGGAGTCTGAATGAGCAGTTCTTC.

The chain couples TRBV18 to TRBJ1-1; D is uncertain. The CDR3 loop spans 16 amino acids. V lost 3 bases, J lost 2 bases, and 16 bases lay in between. Looked up from germline, CDR1 is KGHSH and CDR2 is LQKENI. The CDR3 DNA reads as TGTGCCAGCTCACCGAGTTGGGCAGAATTAAACACTGAAGCTTTCTTT. Translation gives CASSPSWAELNTEAFF. Based on the CDR3 plus reference TRBV18 and TRBJ1-1, the full variable domain is NAGVMQNPRHLVRRRGQEARLRCSPMKGHSHVYWYRQLPEEGLKFMVYLQKENIIDESGMPKERFSAEFPKEGPSILRIQQVVRGDSAAYFCASSPSWAELNTEAFFGQGTRLTVV.

This chain links TRBV19 with TRBJ1-2, with D maybe TRBD1 (6 bases). The V end lost 1 base, the J end lost 8 bases, and 17 bases lay between the germline ends. CDR3 length equals 15 residues. Germline lookup yields CDR1 LNHDA and CDR2 SQIVND (reference sequence). The CDR3 here is CASSIAGRGAGGYTF. The DNA for the CDR3 is TGTGCCAGTAGTATAGCGGGTCGGGGGGCTGGCGGCTACACCTTC.

V is TRBV5-5 and J is TRBJ2-5; 7 bases align to TRBD2. Germline-derived CDR1 and CDR2 are SGHKS and YYEKEE (reference sequence). The trim removed 4 bases at V and 4 bases at J, leaving 10 bases unmatched. The CDR3 covers 15 residues. CDR3 nucleotides: TGTGCCAGCAGCGTCAGGGAGGGGCTCCGAGAGACCCAGTACTTC. Amino acids: CASSVREGLRETQYF. Based on the CDR3 plus reference TRBV5-5 and TRBJ2-5, the full variable domain is DAGVTQSPTHLIKTRGQQVTLRCSPISGHKSVSWYQQVLGQGPQFIFQYYEKEERGRGNFPDRFSARQFPNYSSELNVNALLLGDSALYLCASSVREGLRETQYFGPGTRLLVL.

J is TRBJ1-6 and V is TRBV11-3, with 7 bases lining up with TRBD1. V lost 4 bases to trimming and J lost 4 bases; unmatched junction nucleotides: 7. This CDR3 contains 16 residues. Germline values: CDR1 SGHNT, CDR2 YENEEA. The CDR3 region has the DNA TGTGCCAGCAGCTCCGCGACAGGGATATATAATTCACCCCTCCACTTT. Translating it yields CASSSATGIYNSPLHF.

The chain recombines TRBV6-5 with TRBJ2-7, with 7 bases matching TRBD1. The CDR3 has 14 amino acids. Germline-derived CDR1 and CDR2 are MNHEY and SVGAGI. Trimming at V came to 6 bases and at J to 10 bases, leaving 15 bases not matched to a gene. DNA of the CDR3: TGTGCCAGCAGCGACACAGGGGCCCCCGGTGGACAGTACTTC. It is translated as CASSDTGAPGGQYF.

The CDR3 loop reads CASRHSGGSSDTQYF. CDR3 DNA: TGTGCCAGCCGACATAGCGGGGGTTCATCGGATACGCAGTATTTT. This chain uses TRBV13 with TRBJ2-3; TRBD2 aligns across 9 bases. CDR1 and CDR2 (germline): PRHDT, FYEKMQ (reference sequence). The CDR3 totals 15 residues. V dropped 8 bases and J dropped 6; count of bases not matched to a gene: 12. Based on the CDR3 plus reference TRBV13 and TRBJ2-3, the full variable domain is AAGVIQSPRHLIKEKRETATLKCYPIPRHDTVYWYQQGPGQDPQFLISFYEKMQSDKGSIPDRFSAQQFSDYHSELNMSSLELGDSALYFCASRHSGGSSDTQYFGPGTRLTVL.

The J gene is TRBJ2-1, the V gene TRBV13, with 7 bases that match TRBD2. The ends lost 5 bases at V and 7 bases at J; junction bases unmatched: 11. Looked up from germline, CDR1 is PRHDT and CDR2 is FYEKMQ (reference sequence). The CDR3 is 15 amino acids. In DNA form, the CDR3 reads TGTGCCAGCAGCGCGGGGAGGGCCTATAAGAATGAGCAGTTCTTC. It yields the protein CASSAGRAYKNEQFF.

This chain links TRBV9 with TRBJ1-1; a weak D match, TRBD1 (5 bases). Germline V CDR1 and CDR2: SGDLS, YYNGEE. The CDR3 spans 14 residues. V was cut by 4 bases and J by 3 bases, with 13 bases left in between. CDR3 loop: CASSSSGWHTEAFF. CDR3 nucleotide sequence: TGTGCCAGCAGCTCCTCAGGGTGGCACACTGAAGCTTTCTTT.

V gene TRBV18 combines with J gene TRBJ1-5; D may be TRBD1 (5 bases). This CDR3 is 14 amino acids long. Germline V gene lookup returns CDR1 KGHSH and CDR2 LQKENI. The V end was cut by 3 bases, the J end by 3 bases, with 9 bases between. In DNA form, the CDR3 reads TGTGCCAGCTCACCGGGGCAGAACAATCAGCCCCAGCATTTT. Translating it yields CASSPGQNNQPQHF.

The chain joins TRBV12-3 or TRBV12-4 to TRBJ2-1; no clear D. The V end was cut by 6 bases, the J end by 5 bases, with 11 bases between. The CDR3 has 13 residues. The CDR3 sequence: CASSFAVNNEQFF. The DNA for the CDR3 is TGTGCCAGCAGCTTCGCGGTAAACAATGAGCAGTTCTTC.